A single sample is the source of the 7 T cell receptor beta chains below, sequenced in a study of graft-versus-host responses after intestinal transplantation. Their target antigens are unknown. Produced via immunoSEQ multiplex PCR; TCRdb's table is partial and in-frame only. Seen here are approximately 93,000 clones, about nine tenths observed once, and the top ten hold around 0.067%. The sample in question was unstimulated CD8+ T cells sorted from spleen or lymph node cells, obtained before transplant. These receptor sequences come from a human donor who was the organ donor for an intestinal transplant.

This chain connects TRBV5-6 to TRBJ2-1; possibly TRBD2 for D (6 bases). The CDR3 has 17 residues. Trimming pared 4 bases from V and 4 bases from J, leaving 21 bases between. The germline V gene has CDR1 SGHDT and CDR2 YYEEEE. The CDR3 is CASSGIIKRVGYNEQFF. The CDR3 DNA reads as TGTGCCAGCAGCGGCATCATCAAGCGGGTAGGGTACAATGAGCAGTTCTTC.

The chain has TRBV5-1 and TRBJ1-1, with D possibly being TRBD1 (5 bases). The CDR3 covers 12 residues. V was pared by 7 bases and J by 7 bases, with 14 bases between. Germline lookup yields CDR1 SGHRS and CDR2 YFSETQ. As DNA, the CDR3 is TGCGCCAGCTCAGTAACACAGGATGAAGCTTTCTTT. It translates to CASSVTQDEAFF.

The gene calls are TRBV19 and TRBJ2-3; 8 bases agree with TRBD2. Germline CDR1 and CDR2: LNHDA and SQIVND (reference sequence). Germline trimming cut 5 bases from V and 7 bases from J; bases unmatched to any gene: 17. The CDR3 length is 17 residues. In nucleotides, the CDR3 is TGTGCCAGTAGTCTCCTAGAAGCGGGAGAAGCTAAAAATACGCAGTATTTT. It translates to CASSLLEAGEAKNTQYF.

In the case of this clone: Other DNA sequences in this specimen translate into the identical CDR3. J is TRBJ2-5 and V is TRBV7-3; 9 bases match TRBD2. Germline V lookup: CDR1 SGHTA, CDR2 FQGTGA. The junction had 2 bases not matched to a gene; V was cut back by 1 base and J by 5 bases. The CDR3 covers 14 residues. This CDR3 reads CASSLSGRGETQYF. CDR3 bases: TGTGCCAGCAGCTTAAGCGGGAGGGGCGAGACCCAGTACTTC.

The chain couples TRBV27 to TRBJ2-1; 10 nucleotides align to TRBD2. The CDR3 contains 14 residues. The V gene's germline CDR1 is MNHEY and CDR2 SMNVEV (reference sequence). J was trimmed by 5 bases and V by 8 bases; bases with no gene match: 6. CDR3 nucleotides: TGTGCCAGCGGGGGGACTAGCGCTCACAATGAGCAGTTCTTC. This sequence encodes CASGGTSAHNEQFF.

This clone was observed a few times. The genes are TRBV14 and TRBJ1-2; 8 nucleotides align to TRBD1. Germline V gene lookup returns CDR1 SGHDN and CDR2 FVKESK. The junction had 4 bases not matched to a gene; V was cut back by 3 bases and J by 7 bases. The CDR3 loop spans 13 amino acids. The chain's CDR3 is CASSQQGAVGYTF. The CDR3 nucleotides read TGTGCCAGCAGCCAGCAGGGGGCAGTTGGCTACACCTTC. The whole variable domain, remainder taken from reference TRBV14 and TRBJ1-2, is EAGVTQFPSHSVIEKGQTVTLRCDPISGHDNLYWYRRVMGKEIKFLLHFVKESKQDESGMPNNRFLAERTGGTYSTLKVQPAELEDSGVYFCASSQQGAVGYTFGSGTRLTVV.

This chain connects TRBV7-3 to TRBJ2-3; 8 nucleotides match TRBD2. CDR1 and CDR2 (germline): SGHTA, FQGTGA. The CDR3 is 17 residues long. V gave up 5 bases and J gave up 1 base; unmatched junction bases: 11. This CDR3 is CASSLLPGGPGTDTQYF. CDR3 coding DNA: TGTGCCAGCAGCCTCTTACCGGGGGGGCCAGGCACAGATACGCAGTATTTT.